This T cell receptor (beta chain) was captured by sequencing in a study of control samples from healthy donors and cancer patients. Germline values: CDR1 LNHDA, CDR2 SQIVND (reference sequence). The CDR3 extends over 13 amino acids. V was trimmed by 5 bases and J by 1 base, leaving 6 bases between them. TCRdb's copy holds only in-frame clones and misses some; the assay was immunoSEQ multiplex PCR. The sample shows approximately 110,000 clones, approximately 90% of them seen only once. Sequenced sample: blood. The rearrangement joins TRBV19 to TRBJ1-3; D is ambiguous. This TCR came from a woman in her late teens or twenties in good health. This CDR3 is CASSQVSGNTIYF. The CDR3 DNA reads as TGTGCCAGTAGTCAGGTTTCTGGAAACACCATATATTTT.